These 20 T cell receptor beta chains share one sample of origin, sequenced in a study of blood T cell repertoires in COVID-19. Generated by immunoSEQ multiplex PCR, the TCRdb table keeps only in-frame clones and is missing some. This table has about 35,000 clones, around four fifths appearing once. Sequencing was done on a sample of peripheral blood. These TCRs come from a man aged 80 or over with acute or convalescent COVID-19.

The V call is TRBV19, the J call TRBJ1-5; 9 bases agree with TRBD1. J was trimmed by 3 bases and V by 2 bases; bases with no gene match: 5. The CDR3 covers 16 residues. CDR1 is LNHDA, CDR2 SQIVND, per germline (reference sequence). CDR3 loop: CASSILDRGNNQPQHF. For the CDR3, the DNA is TGTGCCAGTAGTATACTGGACAGGGGTAACAATCAGCCCCAGCATTTT.

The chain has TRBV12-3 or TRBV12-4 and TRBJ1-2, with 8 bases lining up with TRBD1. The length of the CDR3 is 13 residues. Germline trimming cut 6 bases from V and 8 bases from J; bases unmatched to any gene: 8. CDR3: CASSTGGSGGYTF. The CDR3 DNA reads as TGTGCCAGCAGCACAGGGGGTTCGGGGGGCTACACCTTC.

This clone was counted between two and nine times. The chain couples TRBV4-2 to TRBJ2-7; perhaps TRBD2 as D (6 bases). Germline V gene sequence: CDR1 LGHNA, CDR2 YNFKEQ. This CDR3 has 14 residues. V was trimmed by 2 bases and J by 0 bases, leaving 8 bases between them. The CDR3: CASSQRESSYEQYF. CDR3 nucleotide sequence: TGTGCCAGCAGCCAACGGGAGAGCTCCTACGAGCAGTACTTC.

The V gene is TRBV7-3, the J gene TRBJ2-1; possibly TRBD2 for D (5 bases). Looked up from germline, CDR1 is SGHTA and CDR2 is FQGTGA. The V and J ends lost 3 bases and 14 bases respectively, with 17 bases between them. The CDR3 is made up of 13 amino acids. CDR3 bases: TGTGCCAGCAGCTTGCAGCTAGGAGGTCGGAAGTTCTTC. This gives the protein CASSLQLGGRKFF.

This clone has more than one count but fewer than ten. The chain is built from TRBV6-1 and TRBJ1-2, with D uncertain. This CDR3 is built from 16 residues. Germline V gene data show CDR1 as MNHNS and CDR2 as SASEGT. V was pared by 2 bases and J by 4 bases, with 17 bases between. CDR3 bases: TGTGCCAGCAGTGAAATGATTAGTGGAGGATTCTATGGCTACACCTTC. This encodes CASSEMISGGFYGYTF.

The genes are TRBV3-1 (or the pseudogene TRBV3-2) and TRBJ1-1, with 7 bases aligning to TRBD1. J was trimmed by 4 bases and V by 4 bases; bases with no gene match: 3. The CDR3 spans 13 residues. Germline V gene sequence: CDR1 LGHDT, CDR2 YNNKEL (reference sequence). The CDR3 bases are TGTGCCAGCAGCCGAAACAGGGGCACTGAAGCTTTCTTT. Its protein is CASSRNRGTEAFF.

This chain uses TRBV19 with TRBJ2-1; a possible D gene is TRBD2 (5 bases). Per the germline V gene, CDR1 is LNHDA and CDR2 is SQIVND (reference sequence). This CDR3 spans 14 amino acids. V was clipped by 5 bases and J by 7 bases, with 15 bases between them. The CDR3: CASSFYRSGNEQFF. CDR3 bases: TGTGCCAGTAGTTTTTATAGGTCGGGAAATGAGCAGTTCTTC.

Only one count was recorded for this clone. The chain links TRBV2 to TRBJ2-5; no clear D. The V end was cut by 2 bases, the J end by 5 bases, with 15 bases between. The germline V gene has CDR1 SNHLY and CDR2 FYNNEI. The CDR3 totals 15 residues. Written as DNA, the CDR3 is TGTGCCAGCAGTGAAAACCCCAGGAACGCTGAGACCCAGTACTTC. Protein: CASSENPRNAETQYF.

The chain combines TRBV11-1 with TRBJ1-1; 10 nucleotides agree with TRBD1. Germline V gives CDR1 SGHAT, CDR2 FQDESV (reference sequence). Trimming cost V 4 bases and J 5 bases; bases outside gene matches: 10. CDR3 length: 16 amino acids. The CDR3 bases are TGTGCCAGCAGCTCCCGGGACAGGGGACCAGGTACTGAAGCTTTCTTT. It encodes CASSSRDRGPGTEAFF.

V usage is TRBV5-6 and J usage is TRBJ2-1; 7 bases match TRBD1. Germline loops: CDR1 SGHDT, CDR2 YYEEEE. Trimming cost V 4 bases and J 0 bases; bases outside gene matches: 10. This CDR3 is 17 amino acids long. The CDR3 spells CASSPLDRRSSYNEQFF. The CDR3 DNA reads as TGTGCCAGCAGCCCCCTGGACAGGCGGAGCTCCTACAATGAGCAGTTCTTC.

CDR3 amino acids: CASRRKYEQYF. As DNA, the CDR3 is TGTGCCAGCAGGCGGAAGTACGAGCAGTACTTC. V usage is TRBV6-5 and J usage is TRBJ2-7, with D unclear. With 6 bases removed from V and 4 bases from J, the gap between germline ends came to 7 bases. The CDR3 runs to 11 residues. CDR1 MNHEY and CDR2 SVGAGI come from the germline V gene.

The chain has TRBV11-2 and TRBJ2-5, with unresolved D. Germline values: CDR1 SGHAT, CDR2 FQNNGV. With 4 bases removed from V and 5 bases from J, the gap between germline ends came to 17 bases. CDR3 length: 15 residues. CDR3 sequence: CASSSNRRHGETQYF. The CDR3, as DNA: TGTGCCAGCAGCTCGAATAGGCGCCACGGGGAGACCCAGTACTTC.

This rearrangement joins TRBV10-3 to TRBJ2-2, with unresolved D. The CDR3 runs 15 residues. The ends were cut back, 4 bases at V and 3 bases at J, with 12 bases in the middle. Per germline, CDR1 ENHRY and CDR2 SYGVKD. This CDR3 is CAISAYQTDTGELFF. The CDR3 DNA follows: TGTGCCATCAGTGCATACCAGACTGACACCGGGGAGCTGTTTTTT.

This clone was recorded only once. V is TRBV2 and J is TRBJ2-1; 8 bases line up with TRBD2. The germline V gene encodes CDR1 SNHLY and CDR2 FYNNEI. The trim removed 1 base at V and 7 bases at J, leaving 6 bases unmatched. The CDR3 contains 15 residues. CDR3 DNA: TGTGCCAGCAGTGAAGTGGGACTAGGAGGGAATGAGCAGTTCTTC. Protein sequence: CASSEVGLGGNEQFF.

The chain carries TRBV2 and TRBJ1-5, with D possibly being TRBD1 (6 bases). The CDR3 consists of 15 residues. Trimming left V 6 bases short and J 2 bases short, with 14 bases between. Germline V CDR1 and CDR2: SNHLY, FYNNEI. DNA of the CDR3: TGTGCCAGCAGAGACTCAGGGGATGGCAATCAGCCCCAGCATTTT. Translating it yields CASRDSGDGNQPQHF.

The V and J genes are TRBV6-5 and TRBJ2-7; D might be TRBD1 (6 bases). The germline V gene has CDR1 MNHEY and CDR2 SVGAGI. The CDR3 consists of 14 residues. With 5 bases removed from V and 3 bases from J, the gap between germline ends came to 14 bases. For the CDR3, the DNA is TGTGCCAGCAGTCAGGGGATGTGGCGCTACGAGCAGTACTTC. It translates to CASSQGMWRYEQYF.

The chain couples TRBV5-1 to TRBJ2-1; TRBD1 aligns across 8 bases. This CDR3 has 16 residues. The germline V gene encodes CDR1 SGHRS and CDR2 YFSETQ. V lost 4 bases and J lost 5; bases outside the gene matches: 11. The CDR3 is CASSIFQGAMDNEQFF. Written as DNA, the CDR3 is TGCGCCAGCAGCATATTCCAGGGGGCGATGGACAATGAGCAGTTCTTC.

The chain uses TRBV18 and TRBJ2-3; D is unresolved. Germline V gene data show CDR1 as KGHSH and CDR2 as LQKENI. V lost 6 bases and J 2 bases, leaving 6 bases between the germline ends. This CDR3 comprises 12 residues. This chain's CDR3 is CASSLSTDTQYF. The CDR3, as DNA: TGTGCCAGCTCCCTCTCCACAGATACGCAGTATTTT.

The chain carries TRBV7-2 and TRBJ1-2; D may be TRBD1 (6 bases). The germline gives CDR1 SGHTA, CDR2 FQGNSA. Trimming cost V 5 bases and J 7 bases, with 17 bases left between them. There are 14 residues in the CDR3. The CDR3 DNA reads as TGTGCCAGCAGCGAGGGGGTAGGCCCTTTTGGCTACACCTTC. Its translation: CASSEGVGPFGYTF.

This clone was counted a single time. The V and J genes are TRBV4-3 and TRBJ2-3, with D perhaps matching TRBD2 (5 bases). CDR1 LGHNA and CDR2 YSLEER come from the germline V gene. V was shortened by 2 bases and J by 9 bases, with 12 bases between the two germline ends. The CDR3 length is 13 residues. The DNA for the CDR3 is TGCGCCAGCAGCCAATCGGCCACGGGGACGCAGTATTTT. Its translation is CASSQSATGTQYF.